The source of this T cell receptor (beta chain) is a study of Tregs in tolerant kidney transplant recipients. Points from the study as a whole: Biological reproducibility was not directly addressed in this study. Changing PCR primers prevented nucleotide comparison between some patients' samples.

CDR1 SGHRS and CDR2 YFSETQ come from the germline V gene. The CDR3 runs to 16 residues. V trimming: 1 base; J trimming: 7 bases; junction bases outside the gene matches: 6. FACS sorting followed a roughly six-day coculture of CFSE-labeled recipient PBMCs with irradiated graft donor PBMCs. TCRdb's table, derived via immunoSEQ multiplex PCR, lists solely in-frame clones and lacks some. The sample gives approximately 9,100 clones, about 35% of which show up once; about 5.3% is in the top ten. This clone is labeled medium-sized (0.01 to 0.1%). As yet, its antigen is unknown. The rearrangement links TRBV5-1 to TRBJ2-1; 12 nucleotides match TRBD2. This receptor was obtained from a human patient who received a combined kidney and bone marrow transplant. This specimen consisted of CD8+ T cells from blood cultured with allogeneic cells, obtained before the transplant. The CDR3 sequence: CASSLSRLAGVNEQFF. The CDR3 DNA reads TGCGCCAGCAGCTTGAGTCGACTAGCGGGGGTGAATGAGCAGTTCTTC.